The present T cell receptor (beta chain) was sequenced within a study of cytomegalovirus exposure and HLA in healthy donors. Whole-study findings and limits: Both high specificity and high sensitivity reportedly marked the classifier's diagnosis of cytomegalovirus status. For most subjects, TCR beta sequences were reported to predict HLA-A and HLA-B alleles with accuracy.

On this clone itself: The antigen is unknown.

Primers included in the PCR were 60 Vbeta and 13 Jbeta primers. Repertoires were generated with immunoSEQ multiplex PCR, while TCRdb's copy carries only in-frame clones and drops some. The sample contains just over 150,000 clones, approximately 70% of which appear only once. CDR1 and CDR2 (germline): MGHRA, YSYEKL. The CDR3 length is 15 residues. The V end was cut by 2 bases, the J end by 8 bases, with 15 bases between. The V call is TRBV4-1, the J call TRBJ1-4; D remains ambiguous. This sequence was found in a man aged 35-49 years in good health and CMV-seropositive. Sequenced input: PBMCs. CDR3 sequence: CASSQPGQEREKLFF. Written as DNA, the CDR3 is TGCGCCAGCAGCCAACCTGGGCAGGAAAGGGAAAAACTGTTTTTT.